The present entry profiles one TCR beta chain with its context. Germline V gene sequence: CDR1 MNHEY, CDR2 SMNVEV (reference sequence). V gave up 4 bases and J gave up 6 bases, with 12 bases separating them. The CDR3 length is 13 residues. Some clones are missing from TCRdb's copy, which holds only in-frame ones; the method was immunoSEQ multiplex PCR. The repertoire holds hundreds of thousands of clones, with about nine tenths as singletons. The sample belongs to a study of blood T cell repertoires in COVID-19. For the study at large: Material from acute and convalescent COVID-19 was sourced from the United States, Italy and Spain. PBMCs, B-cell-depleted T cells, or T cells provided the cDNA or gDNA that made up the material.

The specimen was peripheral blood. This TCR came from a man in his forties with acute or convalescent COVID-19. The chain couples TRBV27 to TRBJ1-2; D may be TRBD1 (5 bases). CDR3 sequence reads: CASSWRGSNGYTF. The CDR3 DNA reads TGTGCCAGCAGTTGGAGGGGTAGTAATGGCTACACCTTC.